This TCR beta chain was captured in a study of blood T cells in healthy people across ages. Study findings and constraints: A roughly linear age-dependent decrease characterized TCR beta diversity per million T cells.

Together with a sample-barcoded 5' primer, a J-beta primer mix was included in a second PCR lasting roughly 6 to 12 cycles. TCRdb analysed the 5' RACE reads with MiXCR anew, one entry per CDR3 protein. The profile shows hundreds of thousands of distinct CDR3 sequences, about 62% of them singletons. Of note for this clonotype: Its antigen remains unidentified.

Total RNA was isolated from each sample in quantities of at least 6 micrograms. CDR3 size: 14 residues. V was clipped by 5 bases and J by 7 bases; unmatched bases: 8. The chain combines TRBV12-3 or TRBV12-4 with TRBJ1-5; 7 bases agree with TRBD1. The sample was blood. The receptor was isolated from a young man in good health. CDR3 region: CASSPGQEKQPQHF. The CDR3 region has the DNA TGTGCCAGCAGTCCCGGACAGGAGAAGCAGCCCCAGCATTTT.